The 3 T cell receptor beta chains presented below share a single source sample, sequenced in a study of cytomegalovirus exposure and HLA in healthy donors. PCR used 60 Vbeta primers and 13 Jbeta primers. Sequencing used immunoSEQ multiplex PCR; TCRdb keeps in-frame clones, though not all of them. Here the sample spans 150,000 to 200,000 clones, roughly 80% being singletons. Material: PBMCs. These receptors all come from a man in his thirties or forties in good health and CMV-seronegative.

This clone was found once. This chain links TRBV19 with TRBJ1-4; 8 nucleotides align to TRBD1. V gave up 6 bases and J gave up 7 bases; unmatched junction bases: 10. CDR1 and CDR2 (germline): LNHDA, SQIVND (reference sequence). This CDR3 spans 15 amino acids. CDR3 sequence: CASSDPGGASEKLFF. Here the CDR3 DNA reads TGTGCCAGTAGCGACCCAGGGGGCGCAAGTGAAAAACTGTTTTTT.

The chain is built from TRBV15 and TRBJ1-4, with D possibly matching TRBD1 (5 bases). The CDR3 spans 15 residues. Trimming left V 1 base short and J 5 bases short, with 11 bases between. Per germline, CDR1 LNHNV and CDR2 YYDKDF (reference sequence). DNA of the CDR3: TGTGCCACCAGCAGAGGTAGTCAGGGAAATGAAAAACTGTTTTTT. Encoded protein: CATSRGSQGNEKLFF.

The chain joins TRBV7-9 to TRBJ1-2; D gene ambiguous. Germline values: CDR1 SEHNR, CDR2 FQNEAQ (reference sequence). The CDR3 has 15 residues. V was pared by 1 base and J by 0 bases, with 9 bases between. CDR3 nucleotide sequence: TGTGCCAGCAGCTTAGTCAGCGAAGCTAACTATGGCTACACCTTC. It translates to CASSLVSEANYGYTF.